Shown below are 8 T cell receptor beta chains from a single sample sequenced in a study of T-cell memory formation after mild COVID-19. TCRdb itself ran the 5' RACE reads through MiXCR, one entry per CDR3 protein. The sample yields some 100,000 distinct CDR3 sequences, over 8.5% seen once. The sequencing sample was made of PBMCs or a T cell subset sorted from them (not recorded which). These receptors were taken from a man between 18 and 35 years old who had mild COVID-19 (a few samples of this study predate the infection). Cell type and time point are not known.

This chain links TRBV3-1 with TRBJ2-2; D unclear. This CDR3 is 13 amino acids long. V was shortened by 3 bases and J by 2 bases, with 4 bases between the two germline ends. Germline CDR1 reads LGHDT; CDR2 reads YNNKEL (reference sequence). Here the CDR3 DNA reads TGTGCCAGCAGCCACGGTAACACCGGGGAGCTGTTTTTT. Its translation: CASSHGNTGELFF.

This clonotype turned up a few times. V usage is TRBV4-1 and J usage is TRBJ2-5, with 9 bases that match TRBD1. In germline, CDR1 is MGHRA, CDR2 YSYEKL. The CDR3 covers 16 residues. Losses at the gene ends were 4 bases for V and 5 bases for J; bases not matched to a gene: 11. The CDR3 reads CASSPRTGAFTETQYF. The DNA of the CDR3 is TGCGCCAGCAGCCCCCGGACAGGGGCGTTTACGGAGACCCAGTACTTC.

The chain is built from TRBV5-6 and TRBJ2-2, with D hard to call. This CDR3 region has 13 residues. CDR1 is SGHDT, CDR2 YYEEEE, per germline. V was trimmed by 3 bases and J by 9 bases, leaving 12 bases between them. CDR3 coding DNA: TGTGCCAGCAGCTACGACACCGCCAGGGAGCTGTTTTTT. Its translation: CASSYDTARELFF.

This clonotype has a count of ten or more. The chain carries TRBV27 and TRBJ2-3; 11 positions agree with TRBD2. This CDR3 spans 13 amino acids. V lost 8 bases and J lost 4; bases outside the gene matches: 2. CDR1 is MNHEY, CDR2 SMNVEV, per germline (reference sequence). The CDR3 is CASLSGGADTQYF. CDR3 coding DNA: TGTGCCAGCCTTAGCGGGGGGGCAGATACGCAGTATTTT.

In its sample, this clonotype was seen a few times. The rearrangement uses TRBV14 and TRBJ2-5; 9 nucleotides line up with TRBD1. Germline loops: CDR1 SGHDN, CDR2 FVKESK. V lost 3 bases and J lost 5; bases outside the gene matches: 4. The CDR3 is 14 residues long. CDR3 DNA sequence: TGTGCCAGCAGCCATGGGACAGGGCGGGAGACCCAGTACTTC. It is translated as CASSHGTGRETQYF. The variable domain in full, with the rest retrieved from reference TRBV14 and TRBJ2-5, is EAGVTQFPSHSVIEKGQTVTLRCDPISGHDNLYWYRRVMGKEIKFLLHFVKESKQDESGMPNNRFLAERTGGTYSTLKVQPAELEDSGVYFCASSHGTGRETQYFGPGTRLLVL.

Only a few counts were recorded for this clonotype. The V gene is TRBV10-3, the J gene TRBJ2-7; 9 nucleotides agree with TRBD1. Trimming took 8 bases from V and 5 from J; bases not matched to a gene: 7. The CDR3 has 13 residues. Germline-derived CDR1 and CDR2 are ENHRY and SYGVKD. The CDR3 DNA is TGTGCCATCCTCCCCGGACAGGGGAACGAGCAGTACTTC. It codes for CAILPGQGNEQYF.

With respect to this clonotype: The CDR3 carries no conserved terminal phenylalanine or tryptophan, so it likely arises from a read error. The V and J genes are TRBV29-1 and TRBJ2-1; possible D gene TRBD1, 5 bases. Trimming cost V 1 base and J 5 bases, with 18 bases left between them. The CDR3 has 16 residues. The germline CDR1 and CDR2 sequences are SQVTM and ANQGSEA. CDR3 protein: CSVEGAQGVGDNEQFL. CDR3 sequence (DNA): TGCAGCGTTGAAGGTGCACAAGGGGTCGGTGACAATGAGCAGTTCTTG.

The chain carries TRBV4-3 and TRBJ2-2; the match to TRBD1 covers 11 bases. The CDR3 is 16 residues long. CDR1 and CDR2 (germline): LGHNA, YSLEER. Trimming removed 10 bases from V and 5 bases from J; junction bases left unmatched: 12. CDR3 coding DNA: TGCGCCAACCCAAAAACCGGGACAGGGGGAACCGGGGAGCTGTTTTTT. Translating gives CANPKTGTGGTGELFF.